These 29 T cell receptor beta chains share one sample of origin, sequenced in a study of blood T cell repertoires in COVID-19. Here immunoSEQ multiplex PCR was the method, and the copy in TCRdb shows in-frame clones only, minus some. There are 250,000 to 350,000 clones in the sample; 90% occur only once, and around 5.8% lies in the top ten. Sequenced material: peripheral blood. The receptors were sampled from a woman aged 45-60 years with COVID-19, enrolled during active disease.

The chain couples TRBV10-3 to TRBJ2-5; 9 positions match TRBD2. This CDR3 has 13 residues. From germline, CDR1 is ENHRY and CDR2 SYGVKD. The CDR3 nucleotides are TGTGGGTGTGGAGCGGGAGGTGACGAGACCCAGTACTTC. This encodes CGCGAGGDETQYF.

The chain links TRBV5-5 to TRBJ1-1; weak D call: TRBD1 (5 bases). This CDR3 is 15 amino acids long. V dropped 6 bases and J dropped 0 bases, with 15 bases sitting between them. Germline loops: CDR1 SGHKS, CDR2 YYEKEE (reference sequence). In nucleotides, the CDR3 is TGTGCCAGCAACCCAACAACAGGCCTGAACACTGAAGCTTTCTTT. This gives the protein CASNPTTGLNTEAFF.

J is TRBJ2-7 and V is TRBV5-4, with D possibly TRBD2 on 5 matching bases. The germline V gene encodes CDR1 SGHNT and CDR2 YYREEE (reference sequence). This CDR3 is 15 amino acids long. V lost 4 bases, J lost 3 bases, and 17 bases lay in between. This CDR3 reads CASSTPTKTLYEQYF. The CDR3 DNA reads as TGTGCCAGCAGCACCCCGACTAAAACACTCTACGAGCAGTACTTC.

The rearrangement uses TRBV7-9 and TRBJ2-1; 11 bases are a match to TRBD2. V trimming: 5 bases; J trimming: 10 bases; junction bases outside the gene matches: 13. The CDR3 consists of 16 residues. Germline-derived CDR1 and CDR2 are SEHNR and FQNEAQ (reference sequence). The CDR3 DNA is TGTGCCAGCAGCCATCTAGCGGGAGGTTCGAGGGTGGAGCAGTTCTTC. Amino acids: CASSHLAGGSRVEQFF. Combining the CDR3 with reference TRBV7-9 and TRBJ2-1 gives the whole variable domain DTGVSQNPRHKITKRGQNVTFRCDPISEHNRLYWYRQTLGQGPEFLTYFQNEAQLEKSRLLSDRFSAERPKGSFSTLEIQRTEQGDSAMYLCASSHLAGGSRVEQFFGPGTRLTVL.

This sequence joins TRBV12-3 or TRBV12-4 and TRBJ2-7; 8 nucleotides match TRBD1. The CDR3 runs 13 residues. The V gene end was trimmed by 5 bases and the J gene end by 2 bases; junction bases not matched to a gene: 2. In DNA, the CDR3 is TGTGCCAGCAGTCCGGGACAGGCCTACGAGCAGTACTTC. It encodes CASSPGQAYEQYF.

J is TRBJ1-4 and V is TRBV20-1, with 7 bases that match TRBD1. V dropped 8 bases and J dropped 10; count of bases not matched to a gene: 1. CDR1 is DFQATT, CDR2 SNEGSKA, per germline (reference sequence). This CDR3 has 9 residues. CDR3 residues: CSPGGKLFF. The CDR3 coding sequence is TGCAGTCCAGGGGGAAAACTGTTTTTT.

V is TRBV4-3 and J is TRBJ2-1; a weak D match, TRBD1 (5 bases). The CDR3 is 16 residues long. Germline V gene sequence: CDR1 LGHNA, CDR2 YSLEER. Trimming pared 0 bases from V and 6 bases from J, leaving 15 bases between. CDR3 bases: TGCGCCAGCAGCCAAGAATGGCAGGGTGTTCGCAATGAGCAGTTCTTC. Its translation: CASSQEWQGVRNEQFF.

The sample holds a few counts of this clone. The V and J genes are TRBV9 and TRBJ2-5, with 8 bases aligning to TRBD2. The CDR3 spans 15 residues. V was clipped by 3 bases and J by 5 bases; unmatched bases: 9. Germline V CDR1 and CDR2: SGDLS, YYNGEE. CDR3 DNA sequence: TGTGCCAGCAGCGCGACTAGCGAGTGGGGGGAGACCCAGTACTTC. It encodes CASSATSEWGETQYF.

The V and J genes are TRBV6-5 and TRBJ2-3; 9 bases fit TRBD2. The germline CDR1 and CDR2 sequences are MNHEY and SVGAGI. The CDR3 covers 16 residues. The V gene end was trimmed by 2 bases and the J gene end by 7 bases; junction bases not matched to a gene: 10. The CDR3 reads CASSYVGGRGAYTQYF. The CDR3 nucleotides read TGTGCCAGCAGTTACGTAGGCGGGAGGGGTGCGTATACGCAGTATTTT.

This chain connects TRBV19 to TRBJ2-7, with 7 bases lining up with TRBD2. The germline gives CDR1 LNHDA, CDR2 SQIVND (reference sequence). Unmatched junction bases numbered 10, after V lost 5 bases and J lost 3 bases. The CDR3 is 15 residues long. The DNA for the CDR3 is TGTGCCAGTAGTTGGGGGAGGGAGAGCGGCTACGAGCAGTACTTC. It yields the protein CASSWGRESGYEQYF.

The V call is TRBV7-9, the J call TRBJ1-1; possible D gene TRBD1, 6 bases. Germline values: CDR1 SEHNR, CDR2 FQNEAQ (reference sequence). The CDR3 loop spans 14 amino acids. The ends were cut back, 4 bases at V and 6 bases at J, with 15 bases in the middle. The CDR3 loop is CASSSPQQGPEAFF. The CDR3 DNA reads TGTGCCAGCAGCTCCCCACAACAGGGTCCTGAAGCTTTCTTT.

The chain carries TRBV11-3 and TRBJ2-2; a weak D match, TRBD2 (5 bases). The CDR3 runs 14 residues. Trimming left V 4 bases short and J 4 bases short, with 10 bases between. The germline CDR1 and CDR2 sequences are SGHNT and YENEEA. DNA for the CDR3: TGTGCCAGCAGCTGGGCTAGCATCACCGGGGAGCTGTTTTTT. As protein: CASSWASITGELFF.

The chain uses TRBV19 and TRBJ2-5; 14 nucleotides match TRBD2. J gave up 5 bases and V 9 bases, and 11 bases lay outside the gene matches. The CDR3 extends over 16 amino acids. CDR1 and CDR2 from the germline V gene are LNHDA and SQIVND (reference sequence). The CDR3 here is CASRETSGRARETQYF. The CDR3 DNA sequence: TGTGCCAGCAGGGAGACTAGCGGGAGGGCCAGGGAGACCCAGTACTTC.

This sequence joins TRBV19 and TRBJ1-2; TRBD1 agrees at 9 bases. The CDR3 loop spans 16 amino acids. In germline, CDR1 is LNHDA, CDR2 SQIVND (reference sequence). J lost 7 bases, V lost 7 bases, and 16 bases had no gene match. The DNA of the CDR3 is TGTGCCAGTATTAGCCCCAGGGGACAGGGATCCCTTGGCTACACCTTC. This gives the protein CASISPRGQGSLGYTF.

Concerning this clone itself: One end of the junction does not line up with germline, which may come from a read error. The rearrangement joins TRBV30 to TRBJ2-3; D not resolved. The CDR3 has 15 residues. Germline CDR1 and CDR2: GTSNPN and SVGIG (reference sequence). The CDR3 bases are TGTGCCTGGGGTGTATCTGGCGGATCCACAGATACGCAGTATTTT. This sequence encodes CAWGVSGGSTDTQYF.

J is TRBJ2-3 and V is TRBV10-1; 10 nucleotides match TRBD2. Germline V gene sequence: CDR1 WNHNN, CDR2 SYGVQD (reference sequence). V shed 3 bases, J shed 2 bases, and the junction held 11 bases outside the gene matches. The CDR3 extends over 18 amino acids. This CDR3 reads CASSDISSSGSITDTQYF. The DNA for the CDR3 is TGCGCCAGCAGTGATATTTCGTCTAGCGGGAGCATCACAGATACGCAGTATTTT.

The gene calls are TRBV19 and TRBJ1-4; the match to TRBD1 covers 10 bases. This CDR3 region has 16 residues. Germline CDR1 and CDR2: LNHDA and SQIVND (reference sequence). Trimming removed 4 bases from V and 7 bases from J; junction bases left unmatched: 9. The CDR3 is CASSTGTGVGSEKLFF. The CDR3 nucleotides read TGTGCCAGTAGTACAGGGACAGGGGTTGGGAGTGAAAAACTGTTTTTT.

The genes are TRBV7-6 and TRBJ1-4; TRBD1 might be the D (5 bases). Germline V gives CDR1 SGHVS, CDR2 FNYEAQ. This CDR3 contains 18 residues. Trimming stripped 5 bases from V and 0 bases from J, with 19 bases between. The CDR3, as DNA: TGTGCCAGCAGCCGCCCGGTGGCGGGGGTTGCAACTAATGAAAAACTGTTTTTT. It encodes CASSRPVAGVATNEKLFF.

In nucleotides, the CDR3 is TGCGCCAGCAGCTTGGTCGGGTTCACCGGGGAGCTGTTTTTT. Residues: CASSLVGFTGELFF. The chain carries TRBV5-1 and TRBJ2-2, with D unclear. V lost 0 bases, J lost 4 bases, and 7 bases lay in between. This CDR3 spans 14 amino acids. Germline lookup yields CDR1 SGHRS and CDR2 YFSETQ.

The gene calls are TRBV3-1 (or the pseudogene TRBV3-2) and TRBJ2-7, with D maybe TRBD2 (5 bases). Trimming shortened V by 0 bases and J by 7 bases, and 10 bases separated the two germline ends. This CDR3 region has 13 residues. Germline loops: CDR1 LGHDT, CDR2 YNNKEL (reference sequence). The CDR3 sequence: CASSQEYQREQYF. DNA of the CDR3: TGTGCCAGCAGCCAAGAATATCAGCGGGAGCAGTACTTC.

The CDR3 protein is CAISGMAGYGETQYF. CDR3 DNA: TGTGCCATCAGTGGCATGGCAGGGTATGGGGAGACCCAGTACTTC. The chain joins TRBV10-3 to TRBJ2-5, with D possibly matching TRBD1 (5 bases). CDR1 and CDR2 (germline): ENHRY, SYGVKD. Trimming left V 4 bases short and J 5 bases short, with 17 bases between. The CDR3 totals 15 residues.

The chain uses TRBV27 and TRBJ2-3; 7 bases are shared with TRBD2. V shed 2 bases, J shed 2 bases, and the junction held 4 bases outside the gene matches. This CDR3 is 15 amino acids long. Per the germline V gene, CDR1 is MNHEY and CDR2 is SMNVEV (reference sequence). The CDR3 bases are TGTGCCAGCAGTTTAAGGCGGGGGTACACAGATACGCAGTATTTT. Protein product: CASSLRRGYTDTQYF.

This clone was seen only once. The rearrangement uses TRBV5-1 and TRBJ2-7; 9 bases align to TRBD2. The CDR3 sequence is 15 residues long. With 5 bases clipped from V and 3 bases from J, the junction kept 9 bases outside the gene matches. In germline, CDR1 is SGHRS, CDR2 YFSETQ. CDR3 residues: CASSRAGGQGYEQYF. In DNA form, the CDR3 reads TGCGCCAGCAGTCGGGCGGGAGGGCAAGGCTACGAGCAGTACTTC.

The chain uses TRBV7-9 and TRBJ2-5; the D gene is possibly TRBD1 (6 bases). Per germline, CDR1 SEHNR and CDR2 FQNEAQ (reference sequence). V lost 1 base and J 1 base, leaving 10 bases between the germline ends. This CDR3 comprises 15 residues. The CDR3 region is CASSLEGRGQETQYF. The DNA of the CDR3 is TGTGCCAGCAGCTTAGAGGGCAGGGGCCAAGAGACCCAGTACTTC.

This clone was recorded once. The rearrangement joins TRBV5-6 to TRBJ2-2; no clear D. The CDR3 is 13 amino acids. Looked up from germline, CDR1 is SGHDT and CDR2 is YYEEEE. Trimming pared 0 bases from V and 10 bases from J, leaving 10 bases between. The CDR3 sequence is CASSLEETLELFF. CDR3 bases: TGTGCCAGCAGCTTGGAAGAAACTCTGGAGCTGTTTTTT.

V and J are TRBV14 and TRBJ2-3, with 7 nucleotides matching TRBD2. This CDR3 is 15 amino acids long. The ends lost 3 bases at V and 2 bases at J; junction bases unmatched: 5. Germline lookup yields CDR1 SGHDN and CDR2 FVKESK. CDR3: CASSQQGLSTDTQYF. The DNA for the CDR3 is TGTGCCAGCAGCCAGCAGGGACTATCCACAGATACGCAGTATTTT.

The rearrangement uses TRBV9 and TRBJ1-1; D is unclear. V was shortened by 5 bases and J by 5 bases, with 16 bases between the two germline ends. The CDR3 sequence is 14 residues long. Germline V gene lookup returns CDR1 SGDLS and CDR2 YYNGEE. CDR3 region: CASRTLGGPTEAFF. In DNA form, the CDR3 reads TGTGCCAGCAGGACTTTGGGAGGCCCAACTGAAGCTTTCTTT.

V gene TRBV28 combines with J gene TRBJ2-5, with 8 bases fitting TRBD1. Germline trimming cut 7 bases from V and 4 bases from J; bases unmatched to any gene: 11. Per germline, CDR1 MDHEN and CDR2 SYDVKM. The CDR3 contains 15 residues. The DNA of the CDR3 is TGTGCCAGCACTCCCGGGACAGGTTTGGCAGAGACCCAGTACTTC. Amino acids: CASTPGTGLAETQYF.

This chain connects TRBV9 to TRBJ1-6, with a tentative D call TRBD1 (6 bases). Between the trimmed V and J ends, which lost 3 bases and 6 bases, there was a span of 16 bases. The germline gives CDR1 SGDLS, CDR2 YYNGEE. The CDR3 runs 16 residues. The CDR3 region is CASSAHGGDTNSPLHF. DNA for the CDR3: TGTGCCAGCAGCGCCCACGGGGGGGACACTAATTCACCCCTCCACTTT.